This note documents a single TCR beta chain sequence. What it recognizes is unknown. This sample is drawn from a study of CD8 T cells in Susac syndrome. The study, taken as a whole, reports: The relatively small number of individuals in the TCR sequencing and HLA analysis was acknowledged by the study.

CD8+ and CD4+ T cells from blood underwent TCR beta sequencing. FACS was used to enrich TEMRA cells, whereas the CD8+ and CD4+ T cells were obtained by negative isolation. With random hexamers, roughly 0.45 to 1 ug RNA was reverse transcribed. TCRdb fed the immunoSEQ multiplex PCR reads into MiXCR, producing one record per CDR3 protein. The table shows some 300,000 distinct CDR3 sequences, with 70% to 90% occurring only once. The sample was CD8+ T cells from PBMCs. The receptor was isolated from a human donor with multiple sclerosis.

This CDR3 is CASTQGGRNTEAFF. The CDR3, as DNA: TGTGCCAGCACCCAGGGGGGCAGAAACACTGAAGCTTTCTTT. The V call is TRBV7-8, the J call TRBJ1-1; TRBD1 matches 7 bases. J was trimmed by 2 bases and V by 7 bases; bases with no gene match: 7. This CDR3 comprises 14 residues. Germline V gene sequence: CDR1 SGHVS, CDR2 FQNEAQ.